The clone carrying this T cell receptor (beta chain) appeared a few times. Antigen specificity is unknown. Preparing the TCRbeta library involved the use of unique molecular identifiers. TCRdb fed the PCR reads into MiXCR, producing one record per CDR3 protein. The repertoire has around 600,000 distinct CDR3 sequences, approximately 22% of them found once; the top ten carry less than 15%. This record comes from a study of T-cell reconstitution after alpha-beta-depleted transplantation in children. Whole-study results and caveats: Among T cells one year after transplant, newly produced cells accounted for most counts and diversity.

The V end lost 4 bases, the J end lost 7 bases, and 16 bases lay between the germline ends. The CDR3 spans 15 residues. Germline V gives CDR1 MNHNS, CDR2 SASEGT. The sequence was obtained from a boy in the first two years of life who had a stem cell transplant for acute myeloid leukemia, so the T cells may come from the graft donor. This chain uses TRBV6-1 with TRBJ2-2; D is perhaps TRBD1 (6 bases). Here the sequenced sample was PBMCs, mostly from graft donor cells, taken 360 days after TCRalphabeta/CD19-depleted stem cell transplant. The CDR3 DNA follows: TGTGCCAGCAGTGGGCAAACAGGGTTGGGCGGGGAGCTGTTTTTT. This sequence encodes CASSGQTGLGGELFF.